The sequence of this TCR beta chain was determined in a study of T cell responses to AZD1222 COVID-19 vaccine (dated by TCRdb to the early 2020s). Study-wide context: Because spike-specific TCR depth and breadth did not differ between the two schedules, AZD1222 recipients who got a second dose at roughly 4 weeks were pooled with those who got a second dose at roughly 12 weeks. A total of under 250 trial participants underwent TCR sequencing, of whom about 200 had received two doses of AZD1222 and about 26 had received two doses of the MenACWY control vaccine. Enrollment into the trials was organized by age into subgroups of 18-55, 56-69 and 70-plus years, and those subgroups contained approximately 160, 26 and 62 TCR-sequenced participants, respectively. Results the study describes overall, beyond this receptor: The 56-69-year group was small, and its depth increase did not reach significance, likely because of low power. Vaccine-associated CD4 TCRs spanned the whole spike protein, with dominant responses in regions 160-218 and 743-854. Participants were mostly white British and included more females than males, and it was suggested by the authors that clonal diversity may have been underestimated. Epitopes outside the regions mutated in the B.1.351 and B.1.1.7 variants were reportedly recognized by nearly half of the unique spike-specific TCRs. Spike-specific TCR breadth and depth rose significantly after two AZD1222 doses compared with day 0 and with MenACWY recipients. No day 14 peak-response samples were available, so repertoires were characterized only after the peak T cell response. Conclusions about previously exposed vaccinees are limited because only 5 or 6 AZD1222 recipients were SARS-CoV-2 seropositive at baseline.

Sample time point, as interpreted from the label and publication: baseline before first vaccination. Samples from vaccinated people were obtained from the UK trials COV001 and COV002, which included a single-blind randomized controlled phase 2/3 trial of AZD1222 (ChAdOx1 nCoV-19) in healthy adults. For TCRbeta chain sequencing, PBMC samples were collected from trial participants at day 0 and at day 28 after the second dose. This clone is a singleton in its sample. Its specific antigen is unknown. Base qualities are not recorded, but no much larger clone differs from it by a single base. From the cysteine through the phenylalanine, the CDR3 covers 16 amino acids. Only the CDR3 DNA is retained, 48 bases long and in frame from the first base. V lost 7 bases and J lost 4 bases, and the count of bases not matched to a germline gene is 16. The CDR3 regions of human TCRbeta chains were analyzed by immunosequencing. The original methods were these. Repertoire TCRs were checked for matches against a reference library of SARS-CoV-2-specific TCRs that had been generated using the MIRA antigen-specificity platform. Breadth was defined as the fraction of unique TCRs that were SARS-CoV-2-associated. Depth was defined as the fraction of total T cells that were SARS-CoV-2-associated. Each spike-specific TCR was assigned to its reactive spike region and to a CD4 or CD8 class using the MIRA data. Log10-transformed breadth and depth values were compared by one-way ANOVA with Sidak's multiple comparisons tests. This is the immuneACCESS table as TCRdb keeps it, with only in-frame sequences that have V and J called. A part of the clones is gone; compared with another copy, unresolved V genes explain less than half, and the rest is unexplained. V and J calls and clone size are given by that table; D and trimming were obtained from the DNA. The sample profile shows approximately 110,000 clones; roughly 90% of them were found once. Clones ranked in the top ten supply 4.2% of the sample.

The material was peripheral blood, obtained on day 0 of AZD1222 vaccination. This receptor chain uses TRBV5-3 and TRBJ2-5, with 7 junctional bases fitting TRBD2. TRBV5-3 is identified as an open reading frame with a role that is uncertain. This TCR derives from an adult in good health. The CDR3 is CARASPMAGVVETQYF. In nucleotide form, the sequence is TGTGCCAGAGCCTCCCCGATGGCGGGAGTTGTAGAGACCCAGTACTTC.